This TCR beta chain derives from a study of CD8+CD57+ T cells in acquired aplastic anemia (dated by TCRdb to 2016 to 2018). With regard to the full study: Extracted DNA from sorted CD4+ and CD8+ cells averaged about 3 ug, ranging from about 0.18 to 27.4 ug. CD8+CD57+ expansion was defined as a frequency above the mean frequency observed in healthy subjects. Overall study results and their limits: CD8+ Simpson's diversity did not differ significantly between patients and healthy controls (P=0.060). Around 28 CD8+ CDR3 sequences were found to be shared between patients and controls, but these sequences appeared to be highly expressed in patients and within the immunodominant clones of the patients.

The patients picked for sequencing were ones in whom flow cytometry had shown an expansion of CD8+CD57+ cells. Every patient had severe acquired aplastic anemia, diagnosed using the International Study of Aplastic Anemia and Agranulocytosis and Camitta criteria. Patients had received no therapy at the time of blood sampling. TCR repertoires of sorted CD4+ and CD8+ blood T cells from severe aplastic anemia patients and healthy subjects were deep-sequenced in the study. In the USA, patient enrollment took place under clinicaltrials.gov protocols 00001620, 01623167, 00001397, 00071045, 00081523 and 00961064. Ficoll-Paque density gradient centrifugation was used to isolate peripheral blood mononuclear cells. CD4+ and CD8+ T cells were sorted by FACS or magnetic beads before DNA extraction. In its sample, this clonotype was seen many times. What antigen it recognizes has not been identified. The input lacks base qualities; no much larger clone sits a single base away.

Profiling of TCR beta VDJ combinations and CDR3 sequences used genomic DNA as the template. TCR repertoire sequencing was run on an Illumina HiSeq 2000. The authors processed their data as follows. TRBV/TRBJ rearrangement plots, CDR3 size and DJ length profiles, and Simpson's diversity index were used to assess repertoires. The most abundant DNA sequence in the deep sequencing data was taken as the immunodominant clone. CDR3 amino acid sequences were screened for sharing across subjects and were compared with published repertoires and the VDJdb database. TCRdb passed the public sequencing reads through fastp at Q25 and MiXCR, retaining productive beta sequences. Each CDR3 protein appears once, grouped with its most common genes and DNA. The V and J calls shown here were made by TCRdb, not taken from the authors' results. For this sample there are 180,000 or so distinct CDR3 sequences; approximately 48% appear just once. Around 2% of the sample comes from the top ten.

The sequenced material came from sorted CD4+, CD8+, or CD8+CD57+ T cells (not recorded which) from PBMCs. The TCR was taken from a human donor with aplastic anemia.

The bases are TGTGCCAGCAGTCTGGGGGGAACGAACACCGGGGAGCTGTTTTTT. This gives the protein CASSLGGTNTGELFF. The chain is assembled from TRBV2 and TRBJ2-2; a tentative D call is TRBD2 (6 bases match). The germline V gene sets CDR1 to SNHLY and CDR2 to FYNNEI. V and J are truncated by 5 bases and 0 bases respectively, leaving an intervening sequence of 10 bases. The cysteine opens and the phenylalanine closes a CDR3 of 15 amino acids. Only CDR3 DNA remains: 45 bases, in frame from the first base. With all but the CDR3 taken from the reference TRBV2 and TRBJ2-2 genes, the full variable domain is: EPEVTQTPSHQVTQMGQEVILRCVPISNHLYFYWYRQILGQKVEFLVSFYNNEISEKSEIFDDQFSVERPDGSNFTLKIRSTKLEDSAMYFCASSLGGTNTGELFFGEGSRLTVL.